These 4 T cell receptor beta chains share one sample of origin, sequenced in a study of CD8+CD57+ T cells in acquired aplastic anemia (dated by TCRdb to 2017 to 2018). Sequencing took place on an Illumina HiSeq 2000. Genomic DNA was used as template for profiling of TCR beta VDJ combinations and CDR3 sequences. TCRdb trimmed public reads at Q25 via fastp, called clones via MiXCR and kept in-frame beta chains. When rows share a CDR3 protein, they turn into one entry using the most common DNA and genes. The sample has tens of thousands of distinct CDR3 sequences on record, around half of them singletons. The biggest ten clones account for roughly 8.7% of the sample. Sequencing was done on a sample of sorted CD4+, CD8+, or CD8+CD57+ T cells (not recorded which) from PBMCs. The receptors originated from a human donor in good health, serving as a control.

The chain has TRBV10-3 and TRBJ2-7; 8 bases match TRBD2. With V trimmed by 0 bases and J by 3 bases, 13 bases remained unmatched. The CDR3 is made up of 18 amino acids. The germline V gene has CDR1 ENHRY and CDR2 SYGVKD. The CDR3 DNA follows: TGTGCCATCAGTGAGTCCCCCTCGAGCGGGAGCCTGTTCTACGAGCAGTACTTC. This gives the protein CAISESPSSGSLFYEQYF.

This clonotype appeared many times. The J gene is TRBJ2-7, the V gene TRBV20-1; 13 nucleotides agree with TRBD2. The CDR3 contains 14 residues. V gave up 6 bases and J gave up 4 bases; unmatched junction bases: 6. Germline V gene sequence: CDR1 DFQATT, CDR2 SNEGSKA (reference sequence). The CDR3 sequence is CSANGLAGEYEQYF. CDR3 DNA sequence: TGCAGTGCAAACGGACTAGCGGGGGAGTACGAGCAGTACTTC.

This clonotype was counted ten times or more. V is TRBV2 and J is TRBJ2-1, with 11 bases aligning to TRBD2. Looked up from germline, CDR1 is SNHLY and CDR2 is FYNNEI. CDR3 length: 18 residues. V was pared by 9 bases and J by 0 bases, with 13 bases of the junction left unmatched. CDR3 sequence (DNA): TGTGCCAGTTCTAGCGGGGGGACATATGCAAGCTCCTACAATGAGCAGTTCTTC. It yields the protein CASSSGGTYASSYNEQFF.

The chain couples TRBV5-1 to TRBJ2-7, with 10 bases that match TRBD1. Germline V gives CDR1 SGHRS, CDR2 YFSETQ. Unmatched junction bases numbered 7, after V lost 1 base and J lost 6 bases. There are 15 residues in the CDR3. CDR3 DNA sequence: TGCGCCAGCAGCTTGATGAGACAGGGGGCTGGCGAGCAGTACTTC. Its translation is CASSLMRQGAGEQYF. The whole variable domain, remainder taken from reference TRBV5-1 and TRBJ2-7, is KAGVTQTPRYLIKTRGQQVTLSCSPISGHRSVSWYQQTPGQGLQFLFEYFSETQRNKGNFPGRFSGRQFSNSRSEMNVSTLELGDSALYLCASSLMRQGAGEQYFGPGTRLTVT.